Sequencing of this T cell receptor beta chain was carried out in a study of human T cells and chemical hapten exposure. The library labeled individual cDNA molecules by adding unique molecular identifiers to them. MiXCR, applied by TCRdb to the RACE reads, yields one record per CDR3 protein. Here the sample spans some 90,000 distinct CDR3 sequences, roughly 11% being singletons. Documented time point: patch test 2, 6 weeks after DPC sensitization. Treatment given: therapeutic diphenylcyclopropenone sensitization with weekly scalp DPC. This clonotype was seen at least ten times. What it binds is not known. Study results and limitations: Sensitization with DPC brought no change to TCRs above 1 in 1000 in frequency.

This sequence was found in a woman between 40 and 55 years old with alopecia areata. Some clones in this sample may be carry-over from other donors' samples. The sample was whole blood, taken in connection with sensitization to the hapten diphenylcyclopropenone (DPC).

The CDR3 DNA sequence: TGTGCCAGCAGCTTTGGGACAGGGGAATTAGGGAATCAGCCCCAGCATTTT. It codes for CASSFGTGELGNQPQHF. V is TRBV13 and J is TRBJ1-5; 10 bases map to TRBD1. There are 17 residues in the CDR3. The J segment lost 4 bases and the V segment lost 3 bases, leaving 9 bases of the junction unmatched. Germline CDR1 reads PRHDT; CDR2 reads FYEKMQ (reference sequence).